This T cell receptor beta chain was captured in a study of Ad26.COV2.S vaccination and SARS-CoV-2 variants (dated by TCRdb to 2020 to 2022). In terms of the full investigation: Vaccine-arm donors came from COV1001, a multicentre, randomized, double-blind, placebo-controlled phase I-IIa trial of Ad26.COV2.S in healthy adults. Throughout the experiments and outcome assessment, investigators stayed blinded to trial group allocation. A total of some 30 samples were included in the TCR-sequenced set, comprising 19 Ad26.COV2.S vaccine recipients, 5 placebo recipients and 8 SARS-CoV-2 convalescent individuals. Ad26.COV2.S was administered intramuscularly at 5 x 10^10 or 1 x 10^11 viral particles, either as a single shot or as two shots given 56 days apart. TCRbeta repertoire sequencing was used to assess the specificity and breadth of SARS-CoV-2-reactive T cell receptors after Ad26.COV2.S vaccination. Trial participants were randomized into five groups of five: low-dose or high-dose Ad26.COV2.S given once or twice, or placebo on both occasions.

TCRbeta CDR3 regions were sequenced with the immunoSEQ Assay. After extraction, genomic DNA underwent amplification by bias-controlled multiplex PCR, followed by high-throughput sequencing. The authors' analysis ran thus. Collapsing and filtering of sequences were performed to quantify the absolute abundance of each unique TCRbeta CDR3 region. Usable DNA was measured by amplifying reference genes present in all nucleated cells, and TCRbeta template counts were normalized to that usable DNA to estimate T cell fraction. Repertoire TCRs were annotated as SARS-CoV-2-specific when V gene, CDR3 amino acid sequence and J gene were exactly matched to a known reactive TCR set. The reference SARS-CoV-2 TCR set was derived from MIRA and filtered for enrichment in COVID-19-positive ImmuneCODE repertoires, a step that removed public or cross-reactive TCRs. Using the MIRA antigens, annotated TCRs were further analysed by specific ORF or by position within an ORF. Breadth was defined as annotated unique rearrangements over total unique productive rearrangements; depth was the summed frequency of those rearrangements. Two-sided Wilcoxon rank-sum tests were applied when comparing TCR breadth between groups. The immuneACCESS repertoire file appears here via TCRdb, limited to in-frame rearrangements. These files lack a portion of the clones; in checked studies, under half of the deficit traces to unresolved V genes, and the cause of the others is not known. V, J and clone size are those of that table, while D and trimming were read from the DNA. This sample is represented by around 320,000 clones; 85% to 90% of them were singletons. The ten largest clones capture approximately 1.9% of the sample.

Notes on this clone: The antigen it recognizes is unknown. The input lacks base qualities; no much larger clone sits a single base away.

Study-level results and caveats: It was noted by the authors that total T cell responses may have been underestimated by the TCR breadth and depth analyses. The study was not powered to compare responses between vaccine doses or regimens. Vaccine and placebo recipients had comparable non-spike TCR breadth, which fits with the vaccine containing only spike. Compared with placebo recipients, Ad26.COV2.S recipients showed higher spike-specific TCR breadth (P = 0.0014). Substantial breadth of spike-specific CD8+ and CD4+ T cell responses was reported after vaccination.

In light of the paper, this sample's treatment or condition label describes: some 20 received Ad26.COV2.S at low or high dose, single or two shots; 5 received placebo; per-sample allocation not given. Repertoires of vaccine and placebo recipients were sequenced from samples collected on day 63 after the first injection. Between 29 July and 7 August 2020, Cohort 1b enrolled fewer than 30 adults aged 18-55 years at one site in Boston, USA. As a vaccine, Ad26.COV2.S was a replication-incompetent adenovirus type 26 vector that expressed a prefusion-stabilized SARS-CoV-2 spike protein derived from the original Wuhan strain. The germline V gene (reference sequence) supplies CDR1 LGHDT and CDR2 YNNKEL. Here V drops 0 bases and J drops 3 bases, and the junction holds 14 bases not matched to any gene. Measured from the cysteine to the phenylalanine, the CDR3 is 19 residues long. Only the CDR3 portion is preserved as DNA: 57 bases, with reading frame beginning at the first base.

This receptor chain uses TRBV3-1 (or the pseudogene TRBV3-2) and TRBJ2-3, with 8 junctional bases fitting TRBD2. The material was peripheral blood, obtained in a trial of Ad26.COV2.S vaccine versus placebo. The TCR originated in a person aged 18-60 years who received the Ad26.COV2.S COVID-19 vaccine or a placebo. In nucleotide form, the sequence is TGTGCCAGCAGCCAAGATCTTATAAAGGCGGGGGGAAAGACAGATACGCAGTATTTT. Its protein is CASSQDLIKAGGKTDTQYF.